Detailed here is one T cell receptor beta chain. These data come from a study of blood T cell repertoires in COVID-19. Study-level information: Whether acute or convalescent, the COVID-19 samples came from the United States, Italy and Spain. T cells, B-cell-depleted T cells, or PBMCs provided the cDNA or gDNA that served as material.

The ends lost 4 bases at V and 12 bases at J; junction bases unmatched: 6. There are 12 residues in the CDR3. Germline CDR1 is SGHDT and CDR2 is YYEEEE. Original processing notes: How many nucleated cells were present was estimated from reference gene primer amplification. Clones were read by immunoSEQ multiplex PCR, and TCRdb kept only the in-frame ones, dropping some. The V and J calls and clone size were taken over from that table, and D and trimming were inferred from the DNA. Of 95,000 to 130,000 clones in the sample, roughly 83% were seen once. V gene TRBV5-6 combines with J gene TRBJ2-1, with TRBD1 identical over 8 bases. The origin of this receptor is a man aged 30 to 45 with acute or convalescent COVID-19. The sample consisted of peripheral blood. The CDR3 DNA reads TGTGCCAGCAGCGACAGGGGTTTTTGGCAGTTCTTC. Protein: CASSDRGFWQFF.